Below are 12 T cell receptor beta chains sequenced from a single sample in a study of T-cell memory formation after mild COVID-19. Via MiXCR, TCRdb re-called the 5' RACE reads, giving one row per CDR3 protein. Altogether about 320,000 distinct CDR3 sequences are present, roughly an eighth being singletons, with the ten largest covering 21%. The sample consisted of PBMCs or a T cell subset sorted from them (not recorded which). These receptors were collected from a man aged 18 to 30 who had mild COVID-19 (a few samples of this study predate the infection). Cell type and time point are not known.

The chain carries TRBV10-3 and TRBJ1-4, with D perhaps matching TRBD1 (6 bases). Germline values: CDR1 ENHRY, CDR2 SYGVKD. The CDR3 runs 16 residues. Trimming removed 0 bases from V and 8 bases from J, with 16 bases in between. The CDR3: CAISESTRGGREKLFF. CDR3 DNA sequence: TGTGCCATCAGTGAGTCTACGAGGGGGGGACGCGAAAAACTGTTTTTT.

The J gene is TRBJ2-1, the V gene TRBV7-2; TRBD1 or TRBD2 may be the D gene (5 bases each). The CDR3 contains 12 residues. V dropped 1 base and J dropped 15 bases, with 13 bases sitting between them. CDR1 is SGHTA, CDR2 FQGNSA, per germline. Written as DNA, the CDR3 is TGTGCCAGCAGCTTAGTTCGGGACGAGGTGTTCTTC. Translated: CASSLVRDEVFF.

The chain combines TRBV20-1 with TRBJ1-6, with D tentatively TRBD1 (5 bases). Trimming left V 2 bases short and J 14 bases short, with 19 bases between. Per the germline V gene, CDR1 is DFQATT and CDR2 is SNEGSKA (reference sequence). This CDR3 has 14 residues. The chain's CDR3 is CSARLWQGPSTLHF. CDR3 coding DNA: TGCAGTGCTAGACTGTGGCAGGGTCCTTCGACCCTCCACTTT.

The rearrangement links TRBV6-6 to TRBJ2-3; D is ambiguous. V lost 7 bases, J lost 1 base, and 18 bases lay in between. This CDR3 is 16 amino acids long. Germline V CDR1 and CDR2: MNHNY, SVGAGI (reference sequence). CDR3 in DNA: TGTGCCAGCACCTTACTCCCGGTTTCCCGCACAGATACGCAGTATTTT. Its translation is CASTLLPVSRTDTQYF.

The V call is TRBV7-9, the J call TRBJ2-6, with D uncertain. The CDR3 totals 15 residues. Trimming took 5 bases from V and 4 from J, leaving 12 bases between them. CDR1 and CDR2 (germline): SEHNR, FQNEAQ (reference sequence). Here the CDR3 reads CASSLPRTGANVLTF. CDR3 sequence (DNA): TGTGCCAGCAGCCTACCACGGACCGGGGCCAACGTCCTGACTTTC.

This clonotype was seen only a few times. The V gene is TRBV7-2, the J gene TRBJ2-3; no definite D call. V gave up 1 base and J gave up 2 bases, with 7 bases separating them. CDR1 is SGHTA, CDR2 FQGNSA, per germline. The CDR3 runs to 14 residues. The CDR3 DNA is TGTGCCAGCAGCTTAGGGGTTCACACAGATACGCAGTATTTT. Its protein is CASSLGVHTDTQYF. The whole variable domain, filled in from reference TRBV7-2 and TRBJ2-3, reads GAGVSQSPSNKVTEKGKDVELRCDPISGHTALYWYRQSLGQGLEFLIYFQGNSAPDKSGLPSDRFSAERTGGSVSTLTIQRTQQEDSAVYLCASSLGVHTDTQYFGPGTRLTVL.

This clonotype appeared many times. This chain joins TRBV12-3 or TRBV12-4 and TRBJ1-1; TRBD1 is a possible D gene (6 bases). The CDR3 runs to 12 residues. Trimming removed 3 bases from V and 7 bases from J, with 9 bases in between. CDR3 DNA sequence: TGTGCCAGCAGTTTCTCACAGGGTGAAGCTTTCTTT. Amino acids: CASSFSQGEAFF.

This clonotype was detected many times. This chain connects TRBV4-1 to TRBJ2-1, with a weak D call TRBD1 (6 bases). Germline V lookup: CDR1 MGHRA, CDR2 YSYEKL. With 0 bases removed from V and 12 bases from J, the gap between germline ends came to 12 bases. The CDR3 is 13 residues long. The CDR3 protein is CASSQDFLRGQFF. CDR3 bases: TGCGCCAGCAGCCAAGATTTTCTCAGGGGGCAGTTCTTC.

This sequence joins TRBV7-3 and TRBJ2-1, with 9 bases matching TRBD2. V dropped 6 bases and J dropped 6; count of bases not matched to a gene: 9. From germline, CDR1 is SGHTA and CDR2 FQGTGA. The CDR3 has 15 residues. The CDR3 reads CASSVGGGALNEQFF. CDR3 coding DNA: TGTGCCAGCAGTGTCGGCGGGGGGGCGCTCAATGAGCAGTTCTTC.

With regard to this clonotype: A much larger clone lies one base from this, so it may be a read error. This CDR3 reads CASSPYADTQYF. The CDR3 region has the DNA TGTGCCAGCAGCCCCTACGCAGATACGCAGTATTTT. The V call is TRBV7-2, the J call TRBJ2-3; D not certain. Trimming pared 5 bases from V and 4 bases from J, leaving 7 bases between. Germline V lookup: CDR1 SGHTA, CDR2 FQGNSA. The CDR3 runs to 12 residues.

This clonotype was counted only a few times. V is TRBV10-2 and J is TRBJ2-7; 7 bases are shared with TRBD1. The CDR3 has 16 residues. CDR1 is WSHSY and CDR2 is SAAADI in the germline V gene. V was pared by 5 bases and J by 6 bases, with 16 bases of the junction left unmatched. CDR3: CASSWVLTGSAGEQYV. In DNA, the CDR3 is TGCGCCAGCAGTTGGGTCCTGACAGGGTCTGCGGGCGAGCAGTACGTC.

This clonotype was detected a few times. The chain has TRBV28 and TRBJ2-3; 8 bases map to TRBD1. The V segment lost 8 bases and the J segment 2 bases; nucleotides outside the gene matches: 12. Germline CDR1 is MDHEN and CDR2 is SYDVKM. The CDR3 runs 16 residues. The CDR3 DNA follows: TGTGCCAGCGGACAGGGTAACGTTATCGACACAGATACGCAGTATTTT. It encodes CASGQGNVIDTDTQYF.